The 5 T cell receptor beta chains listed next were all sequenced from one sample in a study of control samples from healthy donors and cancer patients. Sequenced by immunoSEQ multiplex PCR; TCRdb stores in-frame clones only, minus some. The table records 55,000 to 65,000 clones, around 87% of them present only once. The sequencing sample was made of PBMCs. These receptors all come from a woman aged 55-69 years with lung cancer.

The chain carries TRBV2 and TRBJ2-5; D ambiguous. The V end lost 9 bases, the J end lost 7 bases, and 15 bases lay between the germline ends. The CDR3 totals 12 residues. CDR1 SNHLY and CDR2 FYNNEI come from the germline V gene. The chain's CDR3 is CASTDPPGTQYF. The DNA of the CDR3 is TGTGCCAGTACGGACCCCCCTGGGACCCAGTACTTC.

The chain uses TRBV3-1 (or the pseudogene TRBV3-2) and TRBJ1-2; D perhaps matches TRBD1 (5 bases). This CDR3 spans 14 amino acids. The germline V gene has CDR1 LGHDT and CDR2 YNNKEL (reference sequence). Between the trimmed V and J ends, which lost 4 bases and 8 bases, there was a span of 17 bases. The CDR3 reads CASSPPSSSGGYTF. The CDR3, as DNA: TGTGCCAGCAGCCCGCCTTCGTCCTCAGGGGGCTACACCTTC.

Of note for this clone: A junction boundary mismatches the germline segment, possibly from a read error. This sequence joins TRBV28 and TRBJ2-7, with D possibly being TRBD1 (7 bases). In germline, CDR1 is MDHEN, CDR2 SYDVKM. This CDR3 region has 14 residues. For the CDR3, the DNA is TGTGTCAGCAGTCGTCCCAGGGGGGCCTACGAGCAGTACTTC. Its translation: CVSSRPRGAYEQYF.

The chain is built from TRBV7-3 and TRBJ1-1; maybe TRBD1 (5 bases). There are 15 residues in the CDR3. Germline V gives CDR1 SGHTA, CDR2 FQGTGA. V shed 4 bases and J shed 1 base, with 13 bases lying between them. The CDR3 DNA reads as TGTGCCAGCAGCTCTGGGAGAGGGACGAACACTGAAGCTTTCTTT. It specifies CASSSGRGTNTEAFF. Looking up the rest from reference TRBV7-3 and TRBJ1-1 gives the full variable domain: GAGVSQTPSNKVTEKGKYVELRCDPISGHTALYWYRQSLGQGPEFLIYFQGTGAADDSGLPNDRFFAVRPEGSVSTLKIQRTERGDSAVYLCASSSGRGTNTEAFFGQGTRLTVV.

The count of this clone is one. This chain joins TRBV12-3 or TRBV12-4 and TRBJ2-1; D gene unclear. Trimming left V 3 bases short and J 10 bases short, with 10 bases between. The CDR3 is made up of 12 amino acids. CDR3: CASSFPLTEQFF. CDR3 DNA sequence: TGTGCCAGCAGTTTCCCACTGACGGAGCAGTTCTTC.